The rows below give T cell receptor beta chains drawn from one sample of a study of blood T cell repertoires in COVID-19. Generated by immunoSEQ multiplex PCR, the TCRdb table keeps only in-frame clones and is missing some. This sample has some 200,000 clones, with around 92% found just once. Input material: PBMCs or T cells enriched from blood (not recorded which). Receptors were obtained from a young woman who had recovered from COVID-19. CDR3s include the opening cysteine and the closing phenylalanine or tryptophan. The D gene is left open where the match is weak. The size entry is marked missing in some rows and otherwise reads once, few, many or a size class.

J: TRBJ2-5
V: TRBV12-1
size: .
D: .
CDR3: CASSPSDPGLETQYF
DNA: TGTGCCAGCAGTCCTTCGGATCCAGGGTTAGAGACCCAGTACTTC

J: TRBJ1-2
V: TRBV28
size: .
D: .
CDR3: CASSRRGYYGYTF
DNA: TGTGCCAGCAGTAGGAGGGGATACTATGGCTACACCTTC

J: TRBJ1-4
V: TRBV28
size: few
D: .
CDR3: CASSSGTDNEKLFF
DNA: TGTGCCAGCAGTTCTGGTACAGATAATGAAAAACTGTTTTTT

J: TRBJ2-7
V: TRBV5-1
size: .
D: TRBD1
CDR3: CASSFGTGTYEQYF
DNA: TGCGCCAGCAGCTTCGGGACAGGTACCTACGAGCAGTACTTC

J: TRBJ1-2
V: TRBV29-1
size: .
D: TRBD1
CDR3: CSVAGQGATSTF
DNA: TGCAGCGTTGCTGGACAGGGGGCCACTTCCACCTTC

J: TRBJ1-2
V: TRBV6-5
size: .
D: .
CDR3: CASSYSSVNYGYTF
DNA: TGTGCCAGCAGTTACTCTTCAGTTAACTATGGCTACACCTTC

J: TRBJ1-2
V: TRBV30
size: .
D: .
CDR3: CAWRTRDLQEGGYTF
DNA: TGTGCCTGGAGAACACGGGACTTACAGGAGGGTGGCTACACCTTC

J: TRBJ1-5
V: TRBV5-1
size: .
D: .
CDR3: CASDITLDRYGNQPQHF
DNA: TGCGCCAGCGATATTACCTTGGACAGATACGGCAATCAGCCCCAGCATTTT

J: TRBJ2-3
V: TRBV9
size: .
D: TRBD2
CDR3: CASSVTSGGAPDTQYF
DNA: TGTGCCAGCAGCGTGACTAGCGGGGGGGCCCCAGATACGCAGTATTTT

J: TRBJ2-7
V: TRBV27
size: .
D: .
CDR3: CASSSGLAYEQYF
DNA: TGTGCCAGCAGTTCGGGTCTGGCTTACGAGCAGTACTTC

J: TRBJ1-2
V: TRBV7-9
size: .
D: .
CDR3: CASSLEENYGYTF
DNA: TGTGCCAGCAGCTTAGAAGAGAACTATGGCTACACCTTC

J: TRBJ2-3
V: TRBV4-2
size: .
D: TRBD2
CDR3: CASSQEEIPGLVSWDTQYF
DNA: TGTGCCAGCAGCCAAGAAGAGATCCCGGGACTAGTATCGTGGGATACGCAGTATTTT

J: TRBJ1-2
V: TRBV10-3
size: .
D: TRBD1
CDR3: CAISDPTGIYGYTF
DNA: TGTGCCATCAGTGACCCGACAGGGATCTATGGCTACACCTTC

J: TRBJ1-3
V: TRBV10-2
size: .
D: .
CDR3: CASSDWGAGNTIYF
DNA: TGCGCCAGCAGTGACTGGGGGGCTGGAAACACCATATATTTT

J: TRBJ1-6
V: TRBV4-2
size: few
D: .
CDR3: CASSRSATGSLNSPLHF
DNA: TGTGCCAGCAGCCGAAGCGCAACCGGGAGTCTCAATTCACCCCTCCACTTT

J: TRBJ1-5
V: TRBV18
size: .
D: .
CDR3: CASSEQSYSNQPQHF
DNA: TGTGCCAGCTCGGAACAGAGTTATAGCAATCAGCCCCAGCATTTT

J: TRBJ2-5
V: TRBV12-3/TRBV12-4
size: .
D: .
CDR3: CASSLTRAETQYF
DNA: TGTGCCAGCAGCCTGACTAGAGCGGAGACCCAGTACTTC